What follows are 23 T cell receptor beta chains derived from one specimen sequenced in a study of tumor-infiltrating lymphocytes in glioblastoma multiforme (dated by TCRdb to between 2016 and 2019). For sequencing, an Illumina HiSeq 2500 was employed. A modified ARM-PCR protocol with multiple V-beta primers and a C-beta primer was used to build TCRB libraries from RNA via three nested multiplex PCR rounds. Starting from the raw public reads, TCRdb applied fastp trimming at Q25, assembled clones with MiXCR and retained in-frame beta chains. Rows are unified per CDR3 protein, each entry keeping the most common DNA and genes. Recorded for this sample are roughly 10,000 distinct CDR3 sequences; 71% of them occurred a single time. The ten most abundant clones make up 30% to 45% of the sample. Material: brain tumor tissue. Receptors originate from a male donor with glioblastoma.

This sequence joins TRBV29-1 and TRBJ2-1; the D gene is possibly TRBD1 (5 bases). Trimming pared 3 bases from V and 10 bases from J, leaving 13 bases between. CDR1 and CDR2 from the germline V gene are SQVTM and ANQGSEA. This CDR3 has 12 amino acids. CDR3 DNA sequence: TGCAGCGTTGAGGCAGGGTCTTGGGAGCAGTTCTTC. Protein sequence: CSVEAGSWEQFF.

The chain uses TRBV6-5 and TRBJ2-7, with D perhaps TRBD2 (6 bases). Trimming cost V 8 bases and J 2 bases, with 19 bases left between them. Germline lookup yields CDR1 MNHEY and CDR2 SVGAGI. The CDR3 contains 15 residues. CDR3 in DNA: TGTGCCAGCCGGTACGGGCGGGACTCGACCTACGAGCAGTACTTC. It encodes CASRYGRDSTYEQYF.

Concerning this clonotype: No conserved phenylalanine or tryptophan is present at the end of the CDR3, so a read error is the likely explanation. It is unclear where the CDR3 begins or ends on the DNA, so no DNA is shown, and the CDR3 is as TCRdb lists it. The chain combines TRBV30 with TRBJ2-6; TRBD1 is the table's D call, not checked against the DNA. CDR1 is GTSNPN and CDR2 is SVGIG in the germline V gene (reference sequence). The CDR3 region is 14 residues in length, termini included. CDR3 sequence: CACTGCSGVNVLTL.

V usage is TRBV5-4 and J usage is TRBJ1-1; TRBD1 aligns across 7 bases. CDR3 length: 15 amino acids. The V gene's germline CDR1 is SGHNT and CDR2 YYREEE (reference sequence). V lost 5 bases to trimming and J lost 6 bases; unmatched junction nucleotides: 13. The CDR3 DNA sequence: TGTGCCAGCAGTTGGCCGGGACAGCCGGGGTCTGAAGCTTTCTTT. Translation gives CASSWPGQPGSEAFF.

V gene TRBV20-1 combines with J gene TRBJ2-1; 9 bases agree with TRBD2. Germline V gene lookup returns CDR1 DFQATT and CDR2 SNEGSKA (reference sequence). This CDR3 region has 16 residues. V was clipped by 3 bases and J by 7 bases; unmatched bases: 13. CDR3 coding DNA: TGCAGTGCTAGTCAACCGGGGCTAGCGGGGATGAATGAGCAGTTCTTC. As protein: CSASQPGLAGMNEQFF.

Details on this clonotype: The junction differs from germline at one of its ends, possibly a read error. This chain connects TRBV11-2 to TRBJ2-3; D is unresolved. Germline V gives CDR1 SGHAT, CDR2 FQNNGV. The CDR3 extends over 14 amino acids. The CDR3 loop is CASILDWSPDMQYF. In DNA form, the CDR3 reads TGTGCCAGCATCTTAGATTGGTCACCAGATATGCAGTATTTC.

This clonotype is termed large (0.1 to 1%). The chain employs TRBV6-5 and TRBJ1-1, with a tentative D call TRBD1 (5 bases). CDR1 is MNHEY and CDR2 is SVGAGI in the germline V gene. CDR3 length: 13 residues. The germline V and J ends were trimmed by 6 bases and 6 bases, with 14 bases remaining between them. CDR3 bases: TGTGCCAGCAGAAGACAGTCGTGGGCTGAAGCTTTCTTT. The encoded protein is CASRRQSWAEAFF.

Concerning this clonotype itself: One end of the junction varies from germline; a read error may be responsible. The chain employs TRBV11-2 and TRBJ2-1; possible D gene TRBD1, 5 bases. This CDR3 is built from 17 residues. The germline V gene has CDR1 SGHAT and CDR2 FQNNGV. CDR3: CASSLAVMGPSRNEQFF. In DNA form, the CDR3 reads TGTGCCAGCAGTTTAGCAGTAATGGGGCCTTCCCGCAATGAGCAGTTCTTC.

The rearrangement joins TRBV11-3 to TRBJ2-7, with D perhaps TRBD2 (6 bases). The V and J ends lost 1 base and 3 bases respectively, with 10 bases between them. This CDR3 comprises 14 residues. Germline V gene data show CDR1 as SGHNT and CDR2 as YENEEA. The CDR3, as DNA: TGTGCCAGCAGCTTAGGCCGACTAGTCTACGAGCAGTACTTC. Amino acids: CASSLGRLVYEQYF.

There are many counts of this clonotype. The chain combines TRBV7-8 with TRBJ2-1, with 10 bases that match TRBD2. This CDR3 comprises 15 residues. CDR1 and CDR2 from the germline V gene are SGHVS and FQNEAQ. After removal of 1 base from V and 6 bases from J, the junction contained 3 bases not matched to a gene. CDR3 sequence reads: CASSLDSGRLNEQFF. In DNA, the CDR3 is TGTGCCAGCAGCTTAGATAGCGGGAGGCTCAATGAGCAGTTCTTC.

Regarding this clonotype: One end of the junction varies from germline; a read error may be responsible. The chain employs TRBV12-3 or TRBV12-4 and TRBJ2-1; tentatively, D is TRBD2 (7 bases). CDR3 length: 15 residues. This CDR3 reads CVSSSKGGIWDEQFF. In DNA, the CDR3 is TGTGTCAGCAGCTCCAAGGGGGGGATTTGGGATGAGCAGTTCTTC.

The V call is TRBV4-1, the J call TRBJ1-2, with 8 bases aligning to TRBD1. This CDR3 contains 16 residues. Germline CDR1 reads MGHRA; CDR2 reads YSYEKL. With V trimmed by 0 bases and J by 13 bases, 16 bases remained unmatched. DNA for the CDR3: TGCGCCAGCAGCCAAGATCGATACAGGGGGAACTATGGCCGCACCTTC. Translated, it gives CASSQDRYRGNYGRTF.

The rearrangement uses TRBV11-2 and TRBJ2-3; 7 positions agree with TRBD2. The CDR3 extends over 14 amino acids. V shed 8 bases, J shed 1 base, and the junction held 6 bases outside the gene matches. Germline V CDR1 and CDR2: SGHAT, FQNNGV. CDR3 in amino acids: CASGLGGCTDTQYF. The CDR3 bases are TGTGCCAGCGGTCTGGGAGGGTGCACAGATACGCAGTATTTT.

About this clonotype itself: Relative to the germline gene, one junction end is altered; a read error may explain this. The chain carries TRBV30 and TRBJ2-6; TRBD1 aligns across 8 bases. In germline, CDR1 is GTSNPN, CDR2 SVGIG (reference sequence). CDR3 length equals 14 residues. In DNA form, the CDR3 reads TGTGTCTGGACAGGGTGCTATGGGGCCAACGTCCTGACTTTC. Translated: CVWTGCYGANVLTF.

In this sample, this clonotype turned up a few times. This may be a read error, as it is one base from a much larger clone. Without the conserved terminal phenylalanine or tryptophan, this CDR3 likely stems from a read error. The chain recombines TRBV15 with TRBJ1-5; D ambiguous. Germline CDR1 reads LNHNV; CDR2 reads YYDKDF (reference sequence). The V end lost 0 bases, the J end lost 4 bases, and 10 bases lay between the germline ends. This CDR3 is 15 amino acids long. CDR3 sequence reads: CATSRDLNGNQPQHL. As DNA, the CDR3 is TGTGCCACCAGCAGAGATCTAAACGGGAATCAGCCCCAGCATTTA.

Details on this clonotype: One end of the junction is discordant with germline, which a read error may explain. The chain links TRBV11-2 to TRBJ2-1; a possible D gene is TRBD1 (6 bases). The germline V gene has CDR1 SGHAT and CDR2 FQNNGV. There are 13 residues in the CDR3. CDR3 coding DNA: TGTGCTAACAGCCTAGATAGGGGGAATGAGCAGCCCTTC. Protein: CANSLDRGNEQPF. The variable domain in full, with the rest retrieved from reference TRBV11-2 and TRBJ2-1, is EAGVAQSPRYKIIEKRQSVAFWCNPISGHATLYWYQQILGQGPKLLIQFQNNGVVDDSQLPKDRFSAERLKGVDSTLKIQPAKLEDSAVYLCANSLDRGNEQPFGPGTRLTVL.

The chain carries TRBV11-2 and TRBJ2-1; maybe TRBD2 (5 bases). The CDR3 consists of 16 residues. V was clipped by 4 bases and J by 6 bases, with 19 bases between them. Germline loops: CDR1 SGHAT, CDR2 FQNNGV. CDR3: CASSSESSRSGNEQFF. The CDR3 DNA sequence: TGTGCCAGCAGCTCCGAGTCTAGCAGGAGCGGCAATGAGCAGTTCTTC.

This clonotype was detected a few times. This rearrangement joins TRBV11-2 to TRBJ2-1, with D possibly TRBD1 on 5 matching bases. The germline CDR1 and CDR2 sequences are SGHAT and FQNNGV. The V and J ends lost 1 base and 10 bases respectively, with 20 bases between them. The CDR3 runs 16 residues. The CDR3 coding sequence is TGTGCCAGCAGCTTAGTTAGGGGTCACCTCTTTAACGAGCAGTTCTTC. Translation gives CASSLVRGHLFNEQFF. The full variable domain, in which reference TRBV11-2 and TRBJ2-1 provide the parts outside the CDR3, is EAGVAQSPRYKIIEKRQSVAFWCNPISGHATLYWYQQILGQGPKLLIQFQNNGVVDDSQLPKDRFSAERLKGVDSTLKIQPAKLEDSAVYLCASSLVRGHLFNEQFFGPGTRLTVL.

The chain has TRBV29-1 and TRBJ2-7, with D unclear. Germline V gene lookup returns CDR1 SQVTM and CDR2 ANQGSEA. The CDR3 contains 13 residues. The CDR3 protein is CNVQTGNSYEQYF. As DNA, the CDR3 is TGCAACGTCCAAACTGGCAACTCCTACGAGCAGTACTTC.

A word on this clonotype: The junction differs from germline at one of its ends, possibly a read error. V and J are TRBV11-2 and TRBJ2-1, with D maybe TRBD1 (6 bases). The CDR3 is 17 residues long. Germline loops: CDR1 SGHAT, CDR2 FQNNGV. CDR3 sequence: CARSLAIWGPSRNEQFF. The CDR3 DNA is TGTGCCAGGAGCTTAGCAATATGGGGGCCTTCGCGCAATGAGCAGTTCTTC.

Note on this clonotype: One end of the junction fails to match germline, which may point to a read error. V is TRBV11-2 and J is TRBJ2-7, with 10 bases that match TRBD2. Germline CDR1 SGHAT, CDR2 FQNNGV. The CDR3 is 15 amino acids. The CDR3 region is CASSLLAGEFIEQYF. The DNA for the CDR3 is TGTGCCAGCAGCTTACTAGCGGGGGAGTTCATCGAGCAATACTTC.

This sequence joins TRBV11-3 and TRBJ1-6; TRBD1 matches at 7 bases. V lost 7 bases to trimming and J lost 7 bases; unmatched junction nucleotides: 10. CDR1 SGHNT and CDR2 YENEEA come from the germline V gene. This CDR3 has 15 amino acids. CDR3 sequence: CASTEQGVRNSPLHF. The DNA for the CDR3 is TGTGCCAGCACCGAGCAGGGGGTTCGGAATTCACCCCTCCACTTT.

The J gene is TRBJ2-7, the V gene TRBV20-1; tentatively, D is TRBD2 (6 bases). The CDR3 spans 15 residues. V lost 7 bases and J 4 bases, leaving 23 bases between the germline ends. Germline V gene sequence: CDR1 DFQATT, CDR2 SNEGSKA (reference sequence). The CDR3: CSDREGNSEGYEQYF. CDR3 in DNA: TGCAGTGATAGGGAAGGGAATTCGGAGGGTTACGAGCAGTACTTC.